The 25 T cell receptor beta chains below all came from one sample that was sequenced in a study of blood T cell repertoires in COVID-19. Assay used: immunoSEQ multiplex PCR; TCRdb lists only in-frame clones, some missing. The sample holds about 230,000 clones, about 88% seen once. Specimen: peripheral blood. All receptors come from a man in his forties or fifties with acute or convalescent COVID-19.

The chain links TRBV10-3 to TRBJ1-1, with D perhaps TRBD1 (5 bases). V was pared by 7 bases and J by 7 bases, with 16 bases between. In germline, CDR1 is ENHRY, CDR2 SYGVKD. This CDR3 has 13 amino acids. CDR3 sequence: CAITERDSGEAFF. The CDR3 nucleotides read TGTGCCATCACCGAAAGGGACTCGGGTGAAGCTTTCTTT.

This chain joins TRBV5-5 and TRBJ2-7, with D perhaps matching TRBD2 (5 bases). The CDR3 runs 14 residues. From germline, CDR1 is SGHKS and CDR2 YYEKEE (reference sequence). V lost 2 bases and J lost 3, with 12 bases in between. For the CDR3, the DNA is TGTGCCAGCAGCTTCCCCCGAGGGAGCTACGAGCAGTACTTC. It translates to CASSFPRGSYEQYF.

The rearrangement joins TRBV18 to TRBJ1-2; TRBD1 agrees at 8 bases. With V trimmed by 5 bases and J by 6 bases, 11 bases remained unmatched. Germline V gives CDR1 KGHSH, CDR2 LQKENI. This CDR3 comprises 15 residues. This CDR3 reads CASSSATGAIDGYTF. In DNA, the CDR3 is TGTGCCAGCTCATCGGCGACAGGGGCAATCGATGGCTACACCTTC.

A few counts support this clone. The chain joins TRBV4-1 to TRBJ1-2; D call uncertain. V was pared by 0 bases and J by 5 bases, with 13 bases between. Looked up from germline, CDR1 is MGHRA and CDR2 is YSYEKL. The CDR3 is 15 residues long. DNA for the CDR3: TGCGCCAGCAGCCAAGATCACGGAGGGTGGTATGGCTACACCTTC. Translation: CASSQDHGGWYGYTF.

V and J are TRBV6-5 and TRBJ1-4; D gene uncertain. The CDR3 length is 15 residues. The germline gives CDR1 MNHEY, CDR2 SVGAGI. The V and J ends lost 0 bases and 2 bases respectively, with 7 bases between them. CDR3 amino acids: CASSYSSGTNEKLFF. For the CDR3, the DNA is TGTGCCAGCAGTTACTCGAGTGGTACTAATGAAAAACTGTTTTTT.

Only a few counts were recorded for this clone. The chain couples TRBV5-6 to TRBJ1-2, with TRBD1 as a possible D gene (6 bases). The CDR3 is 15 amino acids. The V end lost 4 bases, the J end lost 5 bases, and 18 bases lay between the germline ends. The germline gives CDR1 SGHDT, CDR2 YYEEEE. The CDR3 loop reads CASSQQGRVVYGYTF. CDR3 coding DNA: TGTGCCAGCAGCCAACAGGGAAGGGTCGTTTATGGCTACACCTTC.

This clone appeared a few times. The chain uses TRBV6-5 and TRBJ2-5, with 7 bases matching TRBD1. V lost 0 bases and J lost 5; bases outside the gene matches: 9. Germline V gene sequence: CDR1 MNHEY, CDR2 SVGAGI. The CDR3 runs to 16 residues. The CDR3 nucleotides are TGTGCCAGCAGTTACTCGATGGCAGGGGGAGAGGAGACCCAGTACTTC. Translating gives CASSYSMAGGEETQYF.

A word on this clone: The same CDR3 can be traced to other DNA sequences in this sample. V is TRBV5-6 and J is TRBJ1-2; D possibly corresponds to TRBD1 (6 bases). The CDR3 runs to 14 residues. The V end was cut by 4 bases, the J end by 3 bases, with 13 bases between. The germline gives CDR1 SGHDT, CDR2 YYEEEE. CDR3 nucleotides: TGTGCCAGCAGCCTACAAAGACAGGACTATGGCTACACCTTC. It encodes CASSLQRQDYGYTF.

The chain uses TRBV24-1 and TRBJ1-1; weak D call: TRBD1 (6 bases). V lost 3 bases and J 4 bases, leaving 8 bases between the germline ends. Germline V gene data show CDR1 as KGHDR and CDR2 as SFDVKD. This CDR3 contains 13 residues. Here the CDR3 DNA reads TGTGCCACCAGTGATCCAGGGGTCACTGAAGCTTTCTTT. Translated: CATSDPGVTEAFF.

V usage is TRBV30 and J usage is TRBJ1-2; TRBD1 might be the D (5 bases). Germline-derived CDR1 and CDR2 are GTSNPN and SVGIG (reference sequence). V gave up 0 bases and J gave up 2 bases, with 10 bases separating them. The CDR3 covers 14 residues. Here the CDR3 reads CAWSVMGGNYGYTF. In nucleotides, the CDR3 is TGTGCCTGGAGTGTTATGGGGGGGAACTATGGCTACACCTTC.

This clone was detected only once. The genes are TRBV28 and TRBJ1-5; D might be TRBD1 (5 bases). Germline V gene sequence: CDR1 MDHEN, CDR2 SYDVKM. The germline V and J ends were trimmed by 3 bases and 3 bases, with 9 bases remaining between them. The CDR3 length is 14 residues. Written as DNA, the CDR3 is TGTGCCAGCAGTTTCGGGGGTTACAATCAGCCCCAGCATTTT. Residues: CASSFGGYNQPQHF.

In its sample, this clone was seen a few times. V usage is TRBV7-2 and J usage is TRBJ1-2; D is possibly TRBD1 (5 bases). Germline V CDR1 and CDR2: SGHTA, FQGNSA. The germline V and J ends were trimmed by 0 bases and 6 bases, with 8 bases remaining between them. This CDR3 is 13 amino acids long. The CDR3 sequence is CASSLASDNGYTF. Written as DNA, the CDR3 is TGTGCCAGCAGCTTAGCTTCGGACAATGGCTACACCTTC.

The V call is TRBV6-5, the J call TRBJ2-1, with TRBD1 matching 8 bases. The CDR3 is made up of 16 amino acids. V shed 0 bases and J 7 bases; nucleotides not matched to a gene: 8. The germline V gene has CDR1 MNHEY and CDR2 SVGAGI. The CDR3: CASSYSRGRIRNEQFF. CDR3 sequence (DNA): TGTGCCAGCAGTTACTCCAGGGGGCGCATTCGGAATGAGCAGTTCTTC.

This clone was detected only a few times. This rearrangement joins TRBV5-1 to TRBJ2-5; 8 nucleotides agree with TRBD1. V trimming: 4 bases; J trimming: 1 base; junction bases outside the gene matches: 9. The CDR3 consists of 16 residues. CDR1 and CDR2 from the germline V gene are SGHRS and YFSETQ. As DNA, the CDR3 is TGCGCCAGCAGCATTGCCGGGACAGGAACCCAAGAGACCCAGTACTTC. Protein product: CASSIAGTGTQETQYF.

About this clone itself: Other DNA sequences from this sample encode an identical CDR3 as well. The genes are TRBV12-3 or TRBV12-4 and TRBJ1-1, with TRBD1 as a possible D gene (5 bases). Trimming removed 1 base from V and 4 bases from J, with 7 bases in between. The CDR3 runs 13 residues. CDR3 sequence reads: CASSLGQGTEAFF. In DNA, the CDR3 is TGTGCCAGCAGTTTAGGCCAGGGCACTGAAGCTTTCTTT.

This chain connects TRBV6-1 to TRBJ1-2, with a weak D call TRBD1 (5 bases). The CDR3 is made up of 15 amino acids. Trimming removed 0 bases from V and 5 bases from J, with 13 bases in between. Looked up from germline, CDR1 is MNHNS and CDR2 is SASEGT. The CDR3 coding sequence is TGTGCCAGCAGTGAAGCGTTTCCAGGGCGGTATGGCTACACCTTC. Protein product: CASSEAFPGRYGYTF.

The genes are TRBV12-3 or TRBV12-4 and TRBJ2-7; D not certain. V lost 3 bases, J lost 6 bases, and 9 bases lay in between. CDR3 length: 12 amino acids. The DNA of the CDR3 is TGTGCCAGCAGTTTGACATCCGGCGAGCAGTACTTC. Translation: CASSLTSGEQYF.

The rearrangement links TRBV30 to TRBJ2-1; maybe TRBD1 (5 bases). The V gene lost 4 bases and the J gene lost 4 bases, with 11 bases spanning the gap. Germline V lookup: CDR1 GTSNPN, CDR2 SVGIG (reference sequence). The CDR3 spans 13 residues. The CDR3 region is CAWKEGDYNEQFF. CDR3 sequence (DNA): TGTGCCTGGAAGGAAGGGGATTACAATGAGCAGTTCTTC.

The chain is built from TRBV29-1 and TRBJ1-1; 8 nucleotides line up with TRBD1. The CDR3 has 12 residues. Germline V lookup: CDR1 SQVTM, CDR2 ANQGSEA. Losses at the gene ends were 6 bases for V and 4 bases for J; bases not matched to a gene: 4. DNA of the CDR3: TGCAGCGTAGATACAGGGGGCACTGAAGCTTTCTTT. This translates into CSVDTGGTEAFF.

J is TRBJ1-3 and V is TRBV7-9; D perhaps matches TRBD1 (6 bases). The ends were cut back, 5 bases at V and 4 bases at J, with 12 bases in the middle. CDR3 length: 14 residues. Per the germline V gene, CDR1 is SEHNR and CDR2 is FQNEAQ (reference sequence). The CDR3 DNA reads as TGTGCCAGCAGCGACCAGGGGAGAGGAAACACCATATATTTT. It yields the protein CASSDQGRGNTIYF. The entire variable domain, with the rest obtained from reference TRBV7-9 and TRBJ1-3, is as follows: DTGVSQNPRHKITKRGQNVTFRCDPISEHNRLYWYRQTLGQGPEFLTYFQNEAQLEKSRLLSDRFSAERPKGSFSTLEIQRTEQGDSAMYLCASSDQGRGNTIYFGEGSWLTVV.

V is TRBV15 and J is TRBJ1-2; 7 bases align to TRBD1. CDR3 length: 14 amino acids. From germline, CDR1 is LNHNV and CDR2 YYDKDF (reference sequence). V shed 4 bases and J 1 base; nucleotides not matched to a gene: 3. The CDR3 region has the DNA TGTGCCACCAGCACCGGACAGGATAACTATGGCTACACCTTC. This codes for CATSTGQDNYGYTF.

This clone was seen a single time. DNA of the CDR3: TGTGCCAGCAGTGCGGAGCGAGCAGCTTTCTTT. Translated: CASSAERAAFF. The gene calls are TRBV12-3 or TRBV12-4 and TRBJ1-1; D is ambiguous. Trimming took 5 bases from V and 10 from J, leaving 11 bases between them. This CDR3 region has 11 residues.

A remark on this clone: Different DNA sequences within this sample yield the same CDR3. The rearrangement uses TRBV14 and TRBJ1-3; no reliable D call. Germline CDR1 is SGHDN and CDR2 is FVKESK. Deletions cut 4 bases from V and 4 bases from J, with 14 bases between. This CDR3 contains 15 residues. The CDR3 DNA reads TGTGCCAGCAGCCCGCCGGGTACCCCAGGAAACACCATATATTTT. As protein: CASSPPGTPGNTIYF.

In this sample, this clone turned up many times. The V gene is TRBV4-1, the J gene TRBJ1-6, with TRBD1 identical over 8 bases. Unmatched junction bases numbered 11, after V lost 3 bases and J lost 10 bases. The CDR3 loop spans 16 amino acids. Germline CDR1 MGHRA, CDR2 YSYEKL. The CDR3 loop is CASSQVYGQGLSPLHF. CDR3 DNA: TGCGCCAGCAGCCAGGTTTACGGACAGGGACTCTCACCCCTCCACTTT.

This clone was observed a single time. The chain has TRBV6-5 and TRBJ2-7; 8 bases are a match to TRBD1. This CDR3 spans 14 amino acids. Losses at the gene ends were 1 base for V and 5 bases for J; bases not matched to a gene: 4. Per the germline V gene, CDR1 is MNHEY and CDR2 is SVGAGI. This chain's CDR3 is CASSYLGQENEQYF. The DNA for the CDR3 is TGTGCCAGCAGTTACTTGGGACAGGAAAACGAGCAGTACTTC.